This T cell receptor (beta chain) stems from a study of identical twins. TCRdb ran MiXCR on the 5' RACE reads and lists one entry per CDR3 protein. The data contain approximately 620,000 distinct CDR3 sequences, 8% to 9% of them singletons. The germline gives CDR1 MNHEY, CDR2 SMNVEV (reference sequence). This CDR3 spans 14 amino acids. V was pared by 5 bases and J by 2 bases, with 13 bases between. These records were also assigned to another study, of yellow fever vaccine responses in identical twins.

This TCR came from a woman aged 18-35 years in good health. The material sequenced was PBMCs. The chain recombines TRBV27 with TRBJ2-7; D tentatively reads TRBD1 or TRBD2 (7 bases each). CDR3 DNA sequence: TGTGCCAGCAGTGCGGGGGACAGACCCTACGAGCAGTACTTC. It specifies CASSAGDRPYEQYF.